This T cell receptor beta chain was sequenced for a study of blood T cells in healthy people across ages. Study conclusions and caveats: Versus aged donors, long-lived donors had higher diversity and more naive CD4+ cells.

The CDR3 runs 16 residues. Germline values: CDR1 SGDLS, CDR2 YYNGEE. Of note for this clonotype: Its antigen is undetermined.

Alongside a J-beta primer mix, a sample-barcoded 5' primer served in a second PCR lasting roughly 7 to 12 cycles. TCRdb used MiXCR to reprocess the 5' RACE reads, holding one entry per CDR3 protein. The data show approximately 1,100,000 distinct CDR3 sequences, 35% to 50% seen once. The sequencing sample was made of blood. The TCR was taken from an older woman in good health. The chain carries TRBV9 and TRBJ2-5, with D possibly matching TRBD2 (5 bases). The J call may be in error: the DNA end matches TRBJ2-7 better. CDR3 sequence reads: CASSAGGLAVSYEQYF. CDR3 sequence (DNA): TGTGCCAGCAGCGCTGGTGGGCTAGCCGTTTCCTACGAGCAGTACTTC.